The 5 T cell receptor beta chains below come from one sample, sequenced in a study of Ad26.COV2.S vaccination and SARS-CoV-2 variants. Treatment in this sample: roughly 19 received Ad26.COV2.S at low or high dose, single or two shots; 5 received placebo; per-sample allocation not given. Collection of samples fell on day 63 after the first vaccine or placebo injection. Repertoires were generated with immunoSEQ multiplex PCR, while TCRdb's copy carries only in-frame clones and drops some. This sample has about 390,000 clones, with about 90% found just once. The sample in question was peripheral blood, obtained in a trial of Ad26.COV2.S vaccine versus placebo. The source is a person aged 18-60 years who received the Ad26.COV2.S COVID-19 vaccine or a placebo.

The chain recombines TRBV5-1 with TRBJ2-5, with TRBD1 as a possible D gene (6 bases). CDR1 SGHRS and CDR2 YFSETQ come from the germline V gene. Deletions cut 4 bases from V and 1 base from J, with 11 bases between. The CDR3 is 14 residues long. CDR3 protein: CASSPRQAQETQYF. The CDR3, as DNA: TGCGCCAGCAGCCCCCGACAGGCCCAAGAGACCCAGTACTTC.

The chain employs TRBV5-4 and TRBJ2-2; TRBD1 might be the D (6 bases). This CDR3 has 14 amino acids. The V gene lost 0 bases and the J gene lost 3 bases, with 6 bases spanning the gap. Per the germline V gene, CDR1 is SGHNT and CDR2 is YYREEE (reference sequence). The CDR3 nucleotides are TGTGCCAGCAGCTTGGAGGGGGACACCGGGGAGCTGTTTTTT. Translating gives CASSLEGDTGELFF.

This chain connects TRBV7-2 to TRBJ2-5, with D maybe TRBD1 (5 bases). The germline V gene has CDR1 SGHTA and CDR2 FQGNSA. Trimming took off 2 bases at V and 7 bases at J, with 29 bases between the two ends. The CDR3 sequence is 19 residues long. DNA for the CDR3: TGTGCCAGCAGCTTACCCTCCCGGATTGACGTGGGGCCTATTGGGACCCAGTACTTC. Translated: CASSLPSRIDVGPIGTQYF.

This clone showed up just once. The chain joins TRBV5-1 to TRBJ2-5, with D perhaps TRBD1 (6 bases). V shed 5 bases and J shed 4 bases, with 18 bases lying between them. This CDR3 has 15 amino acids. Looked up from germline, CDR1 is SGHRS and CDR2 is YFSETQ. CDR3 in amino acids: CASSSADPRGETQYF. The CDR3 DNA reads TGCGCCAGCAGTTCGGCGGACCCCAGGGGAGAGACCCAGTACTTC.

This chain uses TRBV4-3 with TRBJ1-2, with 9 bases lining up with TRBD1. Trimming removed 0 bases from V and 7 bases from J; junction bases left unmatched: 6. Germline CDR1 reads LGHNA; CDR2 reads YSLEER. The CDR3 has 15 amino acids. CDR3 nucleotides: TGCGCCAGCAGCCAAGAAGGACAGGGGCCGGTTGGCTACACCTTC. Translating gives CASSQEGQGPVGYTF.